This TCR beta chain was recovered during a study of T cell responses to AZD1222 COVID-19 vaccine. Germline V lookup: CDR1 SGHRS, CDR2 YFSETQ. The CDR3 loop spans 17 amino acids. The ends were cut back, 0 bases at V and 0 bases at J, with 13 bases in the middle. Study-wide results and limits: Per reports, nearly half of all spike-specific TCRs target regions that are unmutated in variants. White British donors predominated, females outnumbered males, and clonal diversity was possibly underestimated.

The data were produced by immunoSEQ multiplex PCR, yet TCRdb's version contains in-frame clones alone and is incomplete. The sample shows approximately 150,000 clones, more than 80% of them seen only once. Worth noting for this clone: Antigen specificity is unknown.

The receptor comes from an adult who received the MenACWY meningococcal vaccine as a control. Material: peripheral blood, obtained 28 days after the second dose of the MenACWY control vaccine. This chain links TRBV5-1 with TRBJ2-1; no reliable D call. CDR3 sequence: CASSLGTSLSSYNEQFF. DNA of the CDR3: TGCGCCAGCAGCTTGGGTACCTCACTGAGCTCCTACAATGAGCAGTTCTTC.